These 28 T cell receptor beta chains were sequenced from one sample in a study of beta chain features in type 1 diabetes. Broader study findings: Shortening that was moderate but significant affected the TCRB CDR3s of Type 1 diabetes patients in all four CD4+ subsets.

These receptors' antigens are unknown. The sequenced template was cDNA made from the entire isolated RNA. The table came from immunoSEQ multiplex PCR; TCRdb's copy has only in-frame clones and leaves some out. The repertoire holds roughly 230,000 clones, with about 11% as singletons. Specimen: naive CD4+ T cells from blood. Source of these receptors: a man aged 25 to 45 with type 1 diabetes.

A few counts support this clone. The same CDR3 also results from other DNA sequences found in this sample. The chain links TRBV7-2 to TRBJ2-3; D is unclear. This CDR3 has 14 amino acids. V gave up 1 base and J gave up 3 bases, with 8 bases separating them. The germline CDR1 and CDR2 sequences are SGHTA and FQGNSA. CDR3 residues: CASSLGSPTDTQYF. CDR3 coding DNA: TGTGCCAGCAGCTTAGGTAGCCCGACAGATACGCAGTATTTT.

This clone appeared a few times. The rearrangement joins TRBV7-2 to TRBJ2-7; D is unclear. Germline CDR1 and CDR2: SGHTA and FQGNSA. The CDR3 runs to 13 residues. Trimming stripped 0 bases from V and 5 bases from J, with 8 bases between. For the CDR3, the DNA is TGTGCCAGCAGCTTAGCGGCACTAAACGAGCAGTACTTC. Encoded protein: CASSLAALNEQYF.

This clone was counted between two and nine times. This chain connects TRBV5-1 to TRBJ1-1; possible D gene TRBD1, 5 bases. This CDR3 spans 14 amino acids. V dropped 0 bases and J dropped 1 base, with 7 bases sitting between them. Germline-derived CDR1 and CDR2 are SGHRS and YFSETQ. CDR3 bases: TGCGCCAGCAGCTTGGGACAGTCGAACACTGAAGCTTTCTTT. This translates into CASSLGQSNTEAFF.

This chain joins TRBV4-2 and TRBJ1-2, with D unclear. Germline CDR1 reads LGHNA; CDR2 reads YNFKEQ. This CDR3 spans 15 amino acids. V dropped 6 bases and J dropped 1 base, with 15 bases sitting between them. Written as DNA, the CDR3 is TGTGCCAGCAGAACAACCCGCTTCTTTAACTATGGCTACACCTTC. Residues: CASRTTRFFNYGYTF.

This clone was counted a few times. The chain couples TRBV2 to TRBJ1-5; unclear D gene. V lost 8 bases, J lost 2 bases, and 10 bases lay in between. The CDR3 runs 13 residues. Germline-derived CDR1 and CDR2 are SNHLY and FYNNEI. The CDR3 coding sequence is TGTGCCAGCGGAGCACGGGGCAATCAGCCCCAGCATTTT. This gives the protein CASGARGNQPQHF.

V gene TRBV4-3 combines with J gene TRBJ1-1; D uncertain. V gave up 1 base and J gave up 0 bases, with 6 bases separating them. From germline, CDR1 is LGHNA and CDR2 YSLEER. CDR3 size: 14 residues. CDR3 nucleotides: TGCGCCAGCAGCCAAGGGCGGATGAACACTGAAGCTTTCTTT. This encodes CASSQGRMNTEAFF.

CDR3 nucleotide sequence: TGTGCCAGCAGCGTTATAGCGGGGTCCAACAATGAGCAGTTCTTC. It codes for CASSVIAGSNNEQFF. The chain has TRBV9 and TRBJ2-1; TRBD2 agrees at 8 bases. Trimming removed 2 bases from V and 5 bases from J; junction bases left unmatched: 6. This CDR3 comprises 15 residues. Germline CDR1 SGDLS, CDR2 YYNGEE.

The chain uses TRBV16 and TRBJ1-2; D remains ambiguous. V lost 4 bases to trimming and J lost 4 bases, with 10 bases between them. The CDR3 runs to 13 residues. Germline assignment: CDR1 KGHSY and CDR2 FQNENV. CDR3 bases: TGTGCCAGCAGCCTGAGGCGCCCCTATGGCTACACCTTC. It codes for CASSLRRPYGYTF.

The CDR3 loop reads CASSLDFDRGHEQYF. Here the CDR3 DNA reads TGTGCCAGCAGCTTGGATTTTGACAGGGGCCACGAGCAGTACTTC. V and J are TRBV7-9 and TRBJ2-7; TRBD1 matches at 8 bases. Looked up from germline, CDR1 is SEHNR and CDR2 is FQNEAQ (reference sequence). This CDR3 is 15 amino acids long. The junction had 9 bases not matched to a gene; V was cut back by 3 bases and J by 5 bases.

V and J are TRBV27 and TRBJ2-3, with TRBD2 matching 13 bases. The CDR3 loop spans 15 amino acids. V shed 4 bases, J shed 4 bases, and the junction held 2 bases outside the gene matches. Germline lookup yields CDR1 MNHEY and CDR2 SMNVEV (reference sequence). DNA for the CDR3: TGTGCCAGCAGTTCGGGGACTAGCGGGGCAGATACGCAGTATTTT. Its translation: CASSSGTSGADTQYF.

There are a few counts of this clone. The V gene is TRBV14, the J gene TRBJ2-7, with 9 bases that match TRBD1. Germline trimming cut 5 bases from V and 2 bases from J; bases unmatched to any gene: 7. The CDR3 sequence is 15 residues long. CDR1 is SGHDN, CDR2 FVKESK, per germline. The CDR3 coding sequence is TGTGCCAGCAGCAACCGGACAGGGGAGGCCTACGAGCAGTACTTC. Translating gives CASSNRTGEAYEQYF.

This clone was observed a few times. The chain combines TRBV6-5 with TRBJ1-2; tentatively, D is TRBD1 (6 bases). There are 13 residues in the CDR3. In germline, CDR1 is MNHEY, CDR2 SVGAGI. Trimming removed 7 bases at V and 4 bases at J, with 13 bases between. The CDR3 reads CASKLRTAYGYTF. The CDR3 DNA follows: TGTGCCAGCAAACTAAGGACAGCCTATGGCTACACCTTC.

CDR3 nucleotides: TGTGCCAGCAGGGTACCTAGCGGGGGGGCCTATGAGCAGTTCTTC. Protein: CASRVPSGGAYEQFF. This rearrangement joins TRBV6-1 to TRBJ2-1, with 12 bases that match TRBD2. The CDR3 is 15 residues long. From germline, CDR1 is MNHNS and CDR2 SASEGT. The V segment lost 6 bases and the J segment 8 bases; nucleotides outside the gene matches: 8.

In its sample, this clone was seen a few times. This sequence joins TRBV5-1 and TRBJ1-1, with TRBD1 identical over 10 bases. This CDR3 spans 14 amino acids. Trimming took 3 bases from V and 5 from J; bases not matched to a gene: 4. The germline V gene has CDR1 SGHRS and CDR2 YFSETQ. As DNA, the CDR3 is TGCGCCAGCAGCTGGGACAGGGGAGGGACTGAAGCTTTCTTT. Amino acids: CASSWDRGGTEAFF.

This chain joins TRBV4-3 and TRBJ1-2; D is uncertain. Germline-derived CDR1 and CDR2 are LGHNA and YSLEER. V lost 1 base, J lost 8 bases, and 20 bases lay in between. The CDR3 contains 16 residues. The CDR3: CASSQVGRTDGRGYTF. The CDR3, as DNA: TGCGCCAGCAGCCAAGTCGGCCGGACGGACGGGAGAGGCTACACCTTC.

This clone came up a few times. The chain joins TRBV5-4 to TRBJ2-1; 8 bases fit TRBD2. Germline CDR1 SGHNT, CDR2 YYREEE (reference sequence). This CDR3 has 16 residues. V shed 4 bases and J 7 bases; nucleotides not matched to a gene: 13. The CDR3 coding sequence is TGTGCCAGCAGCCCACCCCTTTCGCGGGGGGCAAATGAGCAGTTCTTC. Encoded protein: CASSPPLSRGANEQFF. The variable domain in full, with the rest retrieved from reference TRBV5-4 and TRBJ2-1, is ETGVTQSPTHLIKTRGQQVTLRCSSQSGHNTVSWYQQALGQGPQFIFQYYREEENGRGNFPPRFSGLQFPNYSSELNVNALELDDSALYLCASSPPLSRGANEQFFGPGTRLTVL.

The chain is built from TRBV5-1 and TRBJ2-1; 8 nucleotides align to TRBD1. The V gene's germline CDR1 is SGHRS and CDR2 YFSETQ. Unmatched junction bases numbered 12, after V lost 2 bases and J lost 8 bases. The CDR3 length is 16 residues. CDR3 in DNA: TGCGCCAGCAGCTTTAGGACCGCGGACAGGGATGATGAGCAGTTCTTC. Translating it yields CASSFRTADRDDEQFF.

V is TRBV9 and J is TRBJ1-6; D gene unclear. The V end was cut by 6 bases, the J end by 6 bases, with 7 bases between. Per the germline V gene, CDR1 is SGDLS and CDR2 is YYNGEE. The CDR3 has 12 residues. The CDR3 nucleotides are TGTGCCAGCACCACGAGTAATTCACCCCTCCACTTT. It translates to CASTTSNSPLHF.

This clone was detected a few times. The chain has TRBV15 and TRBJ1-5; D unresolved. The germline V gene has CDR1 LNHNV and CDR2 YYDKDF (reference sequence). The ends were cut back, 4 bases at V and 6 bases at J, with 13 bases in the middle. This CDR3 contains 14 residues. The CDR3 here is CATSKERGAQPQHF. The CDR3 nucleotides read TGTGCCACCAGCAAAGAGCGGGGAGCTCAGCCCCAGCATTTT.

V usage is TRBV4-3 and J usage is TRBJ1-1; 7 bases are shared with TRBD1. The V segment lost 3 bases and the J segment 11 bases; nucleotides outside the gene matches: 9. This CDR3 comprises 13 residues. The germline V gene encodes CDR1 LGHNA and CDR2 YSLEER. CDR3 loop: CASSHGQDGRAFF. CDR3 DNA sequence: TGCGCCAGCAGCCATGGACAGGATGGGCGGGCTTTCTTT.

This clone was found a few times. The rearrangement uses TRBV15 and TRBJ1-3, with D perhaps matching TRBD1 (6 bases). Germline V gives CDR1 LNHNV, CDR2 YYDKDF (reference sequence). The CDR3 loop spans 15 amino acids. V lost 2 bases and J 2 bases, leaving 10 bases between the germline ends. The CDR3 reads CATSRTGIAGNTIYF. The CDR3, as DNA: TGTGCCACCAGCAGAACAGGGATAGCTGGAAACACCATATATTTT.

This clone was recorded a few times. The CDR3 here is CASSLKTGASTDTQYF. The CDR3 DNA reads TGCGCCAGCAGCTTGAAGACAGGGGCCAGCACAGATACGCAGTATTTT. The chain is built from TRBV5-1 and TRBJ2-3; 8 bases agree with TRBD1. The CDR3 has 16 amino acids. The germline V gene has CDR1 SGHRS and CDR2 YFSETQ. V trimming: 1 base; J trimming: 0 bases; junction bases outside the gene matches: 4.

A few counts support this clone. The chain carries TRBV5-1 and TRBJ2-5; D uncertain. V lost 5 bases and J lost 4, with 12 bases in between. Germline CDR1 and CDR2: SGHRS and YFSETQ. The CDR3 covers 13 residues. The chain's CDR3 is CASSSSPSETQYF. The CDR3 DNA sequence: TGCGCCAGCAGTAGTTCTCCTTCAGAGACCCAGTACTTC.

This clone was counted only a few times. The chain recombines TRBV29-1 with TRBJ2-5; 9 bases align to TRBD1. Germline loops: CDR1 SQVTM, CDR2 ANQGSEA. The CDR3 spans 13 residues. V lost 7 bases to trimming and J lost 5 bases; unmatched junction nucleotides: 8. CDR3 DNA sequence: TGCAGCGCCAGGACAGGGGCAGGGGAGACCCAGTACTTC. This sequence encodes CSARTGAGETQYF.

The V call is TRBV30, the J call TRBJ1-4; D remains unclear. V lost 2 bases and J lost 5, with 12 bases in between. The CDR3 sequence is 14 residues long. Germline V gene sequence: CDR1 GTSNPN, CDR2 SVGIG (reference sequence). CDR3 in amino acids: CAWSPGILNEKLFF. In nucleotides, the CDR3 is TGTGCCTGGAGTCCGGGGATATTAAATGAAAAACTGTTTTTT. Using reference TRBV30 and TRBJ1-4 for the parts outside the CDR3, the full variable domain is SQTIHQWPATLVQPVGSPLSLECTVEGTSNPNLYWYRQAAGRGLQLLFYSVGIGQISSEVPQNLSASRPQDRQFILSSKKLLLSDSGFYLCAWSPGILNEKLFFGSGTQLSVL.

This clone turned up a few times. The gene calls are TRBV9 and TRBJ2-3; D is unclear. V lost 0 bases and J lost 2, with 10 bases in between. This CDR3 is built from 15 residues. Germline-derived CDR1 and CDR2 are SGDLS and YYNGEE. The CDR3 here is CASSVAPADTDTQYF. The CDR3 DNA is TGTGCCAGCAGCGTAGCCCCCGCAGACACAGATACGCAGTATTTT.

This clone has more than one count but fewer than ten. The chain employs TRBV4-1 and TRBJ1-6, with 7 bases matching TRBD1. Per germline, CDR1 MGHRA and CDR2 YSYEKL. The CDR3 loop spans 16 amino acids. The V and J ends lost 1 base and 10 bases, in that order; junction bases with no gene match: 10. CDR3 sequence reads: CASSQAEEGAWSPLHF. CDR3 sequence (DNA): TGCGCCAGCAGCCAAGCTGAGGAGGGGGCCTGGTCACCCCTCCACTTT.

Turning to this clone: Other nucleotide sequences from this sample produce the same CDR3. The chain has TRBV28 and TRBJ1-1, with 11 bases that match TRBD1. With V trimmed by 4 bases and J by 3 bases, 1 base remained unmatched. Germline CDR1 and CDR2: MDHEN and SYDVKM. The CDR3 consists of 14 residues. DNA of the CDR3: TGTGCCAGCAGTTCGGGACAGGGGGACACTGAAGCTTTCTTT. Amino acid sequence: CASSSGQGDTEAFF.